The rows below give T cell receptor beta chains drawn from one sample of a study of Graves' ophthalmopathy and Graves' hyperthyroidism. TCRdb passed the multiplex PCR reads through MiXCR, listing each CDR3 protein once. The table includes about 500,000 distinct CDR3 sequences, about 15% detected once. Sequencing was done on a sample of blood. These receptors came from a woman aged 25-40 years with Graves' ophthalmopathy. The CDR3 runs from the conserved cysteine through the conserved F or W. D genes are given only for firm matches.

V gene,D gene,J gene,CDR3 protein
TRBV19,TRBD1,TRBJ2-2,CAIRQGTGELFF
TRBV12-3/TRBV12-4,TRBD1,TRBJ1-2,CASSPTGPYGYTF
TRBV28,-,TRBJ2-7,CASSERGADEQYF
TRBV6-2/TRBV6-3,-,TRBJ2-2,CASSYSQGMGTGELFF
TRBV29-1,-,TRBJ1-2,CSVTGTLRVGAF
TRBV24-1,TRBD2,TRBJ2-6,CATSDTLAGASGANVLTF
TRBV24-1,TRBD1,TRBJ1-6,CATPTPRDRAYYNSPLHF
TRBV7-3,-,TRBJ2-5,CASSLSSGEWETQYF
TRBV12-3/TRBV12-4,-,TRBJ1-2,CASTLGIYGYTF
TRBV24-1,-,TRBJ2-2,CATSDPTWGELFF
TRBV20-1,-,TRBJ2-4,CSARDRAADWVKYF
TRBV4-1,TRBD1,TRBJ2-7,CASSRQGNDAEQYF
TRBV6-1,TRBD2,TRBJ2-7,CALGGGDEQYF
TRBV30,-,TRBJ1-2,CAWSRGARGYTF
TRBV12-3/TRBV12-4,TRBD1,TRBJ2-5,CASSPTGIGETQYF
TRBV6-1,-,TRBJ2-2,CASSAQWGPNTGELFF
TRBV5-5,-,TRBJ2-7,CASSLPGRGQEQYF
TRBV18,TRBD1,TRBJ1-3,CASSPEIGTGGPGNTIYF
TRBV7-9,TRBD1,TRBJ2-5,CASSTGGEETQYF
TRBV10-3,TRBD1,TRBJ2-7,CAIRNSGTGGFYEQYF
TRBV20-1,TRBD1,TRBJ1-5,CSAPRTGVSQPQHF
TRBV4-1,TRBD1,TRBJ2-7,CASSQGTGIYEQYF
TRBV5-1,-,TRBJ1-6,CASSLEGFSSPLHF
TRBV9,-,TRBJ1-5,CASSVEGGGNQPQHF
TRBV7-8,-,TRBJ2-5,CASSLAGPGAGETQYF
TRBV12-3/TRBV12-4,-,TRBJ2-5,CASSIQWGETQYF
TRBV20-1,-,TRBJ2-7,CSALWGGSSYEQYF